Listed below are T cell receptor beta chains from one sample, sequenced in a study of spatial heterogeneity in lung cancer. Via MiXCR, TCRdb re-called the 5' RACE reads, giving one row per CDR3 protein. The table lists approximately 3,400 distinct CDR3 sequences, roughly 30% of them singletons, with around 12% in the top ten. Sample: lung tumor tissue, taken at surgery. These receptor sequences come from a female donor with early-stage non-small cell lung cancer. CDR3s include the opening cysteine and the closing phenylalanine or tryptophan. The D gene is left open where the match is weak. Clone size is stated in some rows and not others, as once, few, many or a class when expanded.

TRBJ2-4 TRBV6-1 NA NA 15 CASSTTGVAKNIQYF TGTGCCAGCAGTACGACAGGCGTAGCCAAAAACATTCAGTACTTC
TRBJ2-5 TRBV6-6 NA NA 14 CASSLGGGVETQYF TGTGCCAGCAGTCTAGGGGGAGGCGTGGAGACCCAGTACTTC
TRBJ2-3 TRBV6-6 few TRBD2 14 CASSPRGGADTQYF TGTGCCAGCAGTCCGCGGGGGGGTGCAGATACGCAGTATTTT
TRBJ2-2 TRBV7-3 large TRBD2 17 CASSQSLAGVATGELFF TGTGCCAGCAGCCAATCCCTAGCGGGAGTCGCCACCGGGGAGCTGTTTTTT
TRBJ1-1 TRBV30 once NA 12 CAWGRGGRQAFF TGTGCCTGGGGCCGAGGGGGGCGGCAAGCTTTCTTT
TRBJ2-5 TRBV28 few NA 15 CASSLSTKAKETQYF TGTGCCAGCAGTTTGTCGACTAAGGCCAAAGAGACCCAGTACTTC
TRBJ2-7 TRBV12-3/TRBV12-4 NA NA 13 CASSPTPSHPGFF TGTGCCAGCAGTCCCACCCCTTCTCACCCAGGGTTCTTC
TRBJ2-5 TRBV20-1 medium-sized TRBD2 15 CSARDPLAGGETQYF TGCAGTGCTAGAGATCCACTAGCGGGGGGAGAGACCCAGTACTTC
TRBJ2-1 TRBV20-1 few NA 12 CSASSTGTNPFF TGCAGTGCTTCTTCTACCGGGACAAATCCGTTCTTC
TRBJ1-1 TRBV28 NA NA 14 CASSFLRGGTEAFF TGTGCCAGCAGTTTCCTCAGAGGGGGCACTGAAGCTTTCTTT
TRBJ2-5 TRBV13 medium-sized NA 12 CASSVQEETQYF TGTGCCAGCAGCGTACAGGAAGAGACCCAGTACTTC
TRBJ2-1 TRBV20-1 NA NA 13 CSASRQGLNEQFF TGCAGTGCTAGTCGGCAGGGTCTAAATGAGCAGTTCTTC
TRBJ2-1 TRBV6-2/TRBV6-3 NA NA 17 CASSETSTEYRYNEQFF TGTGCCAGCAGTGAAACATCGACGGAATACCGCTACAATGAGCAGTTCTTC
TRBJ2-2 TRBV29-1 NA TRBD1 14 CSALGQGATGELFF TGCAGCGCCTTGGGACAGGGGGCCACCGGGGAGCTGTTTTTT
TRBJ2-7 TRBV3-1 medium-sized TRBD2 13 CASSPGGNEEQYF TGTGCCAGCAGCCCCGGGGGGAATGAGGAGCAGTACTTC
TRBJ2-1 TRBV3-1 NA TRBD1 16 CASRRGGNDRGHEQFF TGTGCCAGCAGACGCGGAGGTAACGACAGGGGGCATGAGCAGTTCTTC